The 23 T cell receptor beta chains in this list originate from one sample, sequenced in a study of T cells in Graves' hyperthyroidism and ophthalmopathy. Amplified TCR beta CDR3 regions derived from RNA transcripts. The HTBI primer set served for first-round RT-PCR of the TCR CDR3. MiXCR was run by TCRdb on the multiplex PCR reads, yielding one entry per CDR3 protein. Found here are approximately 520,000 distinct CDR3 sequences, about 20% of them singletons; the top ten hold less than 30%. Input material: blood. These receptors came from a man aged 18 to 30 with Graves' hyperthyroidism.

In this sample, this clonotype turned up a few times. This chain uses TRBV12-3 or TRBV12-4 with TRBJ1-5; D unclear. This CDR3 has 15 amino acids. Deletions cut 4 bases from V and 0 bases from J, with 10 bases between. The CDR3 protein is CASSWGWDSNQPQHF. DNA of the CDR3: TGTGCCAGCAGTTGGGGTTGGGATAGCAATCAGCCCCAGCATTTT.

The chain joins TRBV28 to TRBJ2-7; D gene uncertain. Germline CDR1 MDHEN, CDR2 SYDVKM. The CDR3 sequence is 16 residues long. V dropped 1 base and J dropped 2 bases, with 15 bases sitting between them. The DNA for the CDR3 is TGTGCCAGCAGTTTATTAGCAGAAGACCCGACCTACGAGCAGTACTTC. Translated: CASSLLAEDPTYEQYF.

The J gene is TRBJ2-7, the V gene TRBV12-3 or TRBV12-4; D perhaps matches TRBD1 (6 bases). The CDR3 consists of 13 residues. V lost 5 bases to trimming and J lost 4 bases, with 12 bases between them. This CDR3 is CASSVGTRYEQYF. The CDR3 DNA is TGTGCCAGCAGTGTCGGGACACGATACGAGCAGTACTTC.

This clonotype was counted many times. The rearrangement links TRBV10-3 to TRBJ2-5; 8 bases line up with TRBD1. Germline V gene data show CDR1 as ENHRY and CDR2 as SYGVKD. The CDR3 is 15 residues long. With V trimmed by 7 bases and J by 1 base, 8 bases remained unmatched. The CDR3 protein is CAITNRQGSQETQYF. DNA of the CDR3: TGTGCCATCACCAACAGACAGGGGAGCCAAGAGACCCAGTACTTC.

This clonotype was recorded many times. The rearrangement links TRBV20-1 to TRBJ2-7; no firm D call. Germline V lookup: CDR1 DFQATT, CDR2 SNEGSKA (reference sequence). V was shortened by 5 bases and J by 2 bases, with 13 bases between the two germline ends. The CDR3 sequence is 13 residues long. The CDR3 DNA sequence: TGCAGTGCTCACTGGAGTGGAACCTACGAGCAGTACTTC. Amino acids: CSAHWSGTYEQYF.

In this sample, this clonotype turned up many times. The rearrangement uses TRBV5-1 and TRBJ1-2; D perhaps matches TRBD1 (6 bases). Germline assignment: CDR1 SGHRS and CDR2 YFSETQ. Trimming cost V 2 bases and J 2 bases, with 10 bases left between them. The length of the CDR3 is 14 residues. Here the CDR3 reads CASSLKGQNYGYTF. The CDR3 DNA reads TGCGCCAGCAGCTTAAAAGGACAGAACTATGGCTACACCTTC. Full variable domain (missing parts from reference TRBV5-1 and TRBJ1-2): KAGVTQTPRYLIKTRGQQVTLSCSPISGHRSVSWYQQTPGQGLQFLFEYFSETQRNKGNFPGRFSGRQFSNSRSEMNVSTLELGDSALYLCASSLKGQNYGYTFGSGTRLTVV.

A few counts support this clonotype. J is TRBJ2-5 and V is TRBV3-1, with 7 bases aligning to TRBD1. Germline loops: CDR1 LGHDT, CDR2 YNNKEL (reference sequence). The ends lost 2 bases at V and 9 bases at J; junction bases unmatched: 12. This CDR3 spans 15 amino acids. The CDR3 here is CASSQRQGRVEAQYF. The DNA of the CDR3 is TGTGCCAGCAGCCAACGACAGGGACGAGTGGAGGCCCAGTACTTC.

This clonotype was counted ten times or more. In this CDR3 the conserved last residue, phenylalanine or tryptophan, is missing, so a read error is likely. The V gene is TRBV6-5, the J gene TRBJ1-2; D is unclear. The CDR3 runs 14 residues. V was trimmed by 5 bases and J by 4 bases, leaving 14 bases between them. CDR1 and CDR2 from the germline V gene are MNHEY and SVGAGI. This CDR3 reads CASSDGSKGYGYTL. The CDR3, as DNA: TGTGCCAGCAGTGACGGGAGTAAAGGCTATGGCTACACCCTC.

This clonotype was detected many times. The chain carries TRBV12-3 or TRBV12-4 and TRBJ2-6; 8 nucleotides agree with TRBD1. The trim removed 6 bases at V and 2 bases at J, leaving 12 bases unmatched. This CDR3 region has 18 residues. CDR3: CASSPIKDRAAGANVLTF. The CDR3 nucleotides read TGTGCCAGCAGCCCCATCAAGGACAGGGCGGCTGGGGCCAACGTCCTGACTTTC.

As DNA, the CDR3 is TGTGCCACCAGCAGCTCCGGGACAGGGGGCACGGGAGAGACCCAGTACTTC. Translated: CATSSSGTGGTGETQYF. The rearrangement joins TRBV15 to TRBJ2-5, with 12 bases lining up with TRBD1. This CDR3 comprises 17 residues. The trim removed 3 bases at V and 4 bases at J, leaving 9 bases unmatched. Germline CDR1 LNHNV, CDR2 YYDKDF (reference sequence).

The sample holds many counts of this clonotype. This chain connects TRBV12-3 or TRBV12-4 to TRBJ1-1; 8 nucleotides line up with TRBD1. The CDR3 is made up of 14 amino acids. Trimming cost V 2 bases and J 6 bases; bases outside gene matches: 5. The CDR3 sequence is CASSLSAGGPEAFF. The CDR3 DNA is TGTGCCAGCAGTTTAAGTGCAGGGGGCCCTGAAGCTTTCTTT.

This clonotype was picked up many times. The CDR3 DNA sequence: TGTGCCAGCAGCTCAAAAGTGAAGGGGATTCGAGAGACCCAGTACTTC. Translated, it gives CASSSKVKGIRETQYF. V and J are TRBV7-3 and TRBJ2-5, with D possibly matching TRBD1 (5 bases). The V and J ends lost 4 bases and 4 bases respectively, with 19 bases between them. Germline V gives CDR1 SGHTA, CDR2 FQGTGA. CDR3 length: 16 residues.

This chain uses TRBV6-5 with TRBJ1-1; maybe TRBD1 (6 bases). Germline CDR1 and CDR2: MNHEY and SVGAGI. This CDR3 is built from 15 residues. The germline V and J ends were trimmed by 4 bases and 5 bases, with 17 bases remaining between them. DNA of the CDR3: TGTGCCAGCAGTTCATACAGGGCTGGTGAAACTGAAGCTTTCTTT. Amino acids: CASSSYRAGETEAFF.

The genes are TRBV11-1 and TRBJ2-5; the D gene could be TRBD1 or TRBD2 (5 bases each). V was trimmed by 5 bases and J by 0 bases, leaving 10 bases between them. CDR1 SGHAT and CDR2 FQDESV come from the germline V gene (reference sequence). This CDR3 is 14 amino acids long. The CDR3 loop reads CASSKGRHQETQYF. For the CDR3, the DNA is TGTGCCAGCAGCAAGGGACGGCACCAAGAGACCCAGTACTTC.

V usage is TRBV9 and J usage is TRBJ1-1; D not resolved. The CDR3 is 14 residues long. V was trimmed by 3 bases and J by 1 base, leaving 10 bases between them. The V gene's germline CDR1 is SGDLS and CDR2 YYNGEE. The CDR3: CASSAQPGNTEAFF. In DNA form, the CDR3 reads TGTGCCAGCAGCGCACAGCCAGGGAACACTGAAGCTTTCTTT.

Details on this clonotype: An end of the junction does not agree with germline; a read error may underlie this. V usage is TRBV14 and J usage is TRBJ1-5; D is perhaps TRBD1 (5 bases). The germline gives CDR1 SGHDN, CDR2 FVKESK. The CDR3 spans 15 residues. CDR3 amino acids: CAISRPGGGGQPQHF. The CDR3 bases are TGTGCCATCAGCCGCCCGGGCGGGGGAGGTCAGCCCCAGCATTTT.

This clonotype occurred a few times. A read error may be the cause here, since a much bigger clone is one base away. The chain couples TRBV6-2 or TRBV6-3 to TRBJ1-6; D remains ambiguous. The germline V gene has CDR1 MNHEY and CDR2 SVGEGT. The ends were cut back, 7 bases at V and 8 bases at J, with 15 bases in the middle. This CDR3 contains 14 residues. The DNA of the CDR3 is TGTGCCAGCAAACACTCGGCCGGCGATTCACCCCTCCACTTT. Translated, it gives CASKHSAGDSPLHF.

At least ten counts were recorded for this clonotype. J is TRBJ2-6 and V is TRBV11-2; possible D gene TRBD2, 5 bases. The CDR3 covers 17 residues. Germline V gene sequence: CDR1 SGHAT, CDR2 FQNNGV. The V and J ends lost 8 bases and 1 base respectively, with 18 bases between them. The CDR3 DNA is TGTGCCAGCTGGGGAGATGGCAAAGGGTCTGGGGCCAACGTCCTGACTTTC. It is translated as CASWGDGKGSGANVLTF.

This clonotype was detected ten times or more. The chain combines TRBV2 with TRBJ2-5, with 7 nucleotides matching TRBD1. Looked up from germline, CDR1 is SNHLY and CDR2 is FYNNEI. The CDR3 is made up of 16 amino acids. The ends lost 5 bases at V and 2 bases at J; junction bases unmatched: 11. CDR3 DNA: TGTGCCAGCAGTTACTTGACAGGGACCCCTCAAGAGACCCAGTACTTC. Protein sequence: CASSYLTGTPQETQYF.

This clonotype has a count of ten or more. The chain combines TRBV6-1 with TRBJ1-5; D is perhaps TRBD1 (6 bases). The V end lost 8 bases, the J end lost 1 base, and 15 bases lay between the germline ends. The CDR3 length is 15 residues. The germline CDR1 and CDR2 sequences are MNHNS and SASEGT. CDR3 in DNA: TGTGCCAGCGGGAAGGGGGGCCCCAGCAATCAGCCCCAGCATTTT. This codes for CASGKGGPSNQPQHF.

The table lists this clonotype with many counts. The chain joins TRBV4-1 to TRBJ2-2, with D perhaps TRBD1 (5 bases). V gave up 0 bases and J gave up 4 bases, with 9 bases separating them. This CDR3 is built from 15 residues. The V gene's germline CDR1 is MGHRA and CDR2 YSYEKL. The CDR3 bases are TGCGCCAGCAGCCAAGATCCGACAGTCACCGGGGAGCTGTTTTTT. Protein: CASSQDPTVTGELFF.

This clonotype showed up many times. The J gene is TRBJ2-7, the V gene TRBV28; either TRBD1 or TRBD2 may fit D (5 bases each). V dropped 11 bases and J dropped 2 bases, with 16 bases sitting between them. The CDR3 is 13 residues long. Germline V gene sequence: CDR1 MDHEN, CDR2 SYDVKM. This chain's CDR3 is CAVDRDAPYEQYF. CDR3 DNA sequence: TGTGCCGTCGACCGGGACGCCCCCTACGAGCAGTACTTC.

The chain uses TRBV18 and TRBJ2-6, with D perhaps being TRBD1 or TRBD2 (5 bases each). The CDR3 is made up of 14 amino acids. Deletions cut 6 bases from V and 4 bases from J, with 10 bases between. CDR1 and CDR2 from the germline V gene are KGHSH and LQKENI. The CDR3 DNA reads as TGTGCCAGCTCCGAGGGGTACGGGGCCAACGTCCTGACTTTC. Its translation is CASSEGYGANVLTF.